Given below is one TCR beta chain in context. This sample was taken from a study of T cell changes during pregnancy in multiple sclerosis. Profiled with immunoSEQ multiplex PCR; TCRdb holds only in-frame clones, not every one. The table records some 80,000 clones, 89% of them present only once. The CDR3 is 16 amino acids. CDR1 and CDR2 from the germline V gene are MRHNA and SNTAGT. V dropped 5 bases and J dropped 4; count of bases not matched to a gene: 7. The starting material was peripheral blood, obtained in the first trimester of pregnancy. The chain links TRBV6-4 to TRBJ2-2; the match to TRBD2 covers 10 bases. The TCR comes from a female donor in good health, enrolled as a control in a pregnancy study. The CDR3 spells CASSILAGAGTGELFF. CDR3 coding DNA: TGTGCCAGCAGTATCCTAGCGGGGGCAGGCACCGGGGAGCTGTTTTTT.